Listed here are 27 T cell receptor beta chains from one sample, sequenced in a study of OX40 agonist ivuxolimab in advanced cancers. TCRdb's copy holds only in-frame clones and misses some; the assay was immunoSEQ multiplex PCR. The sample contains roughly 63,000 clones, 80% to 90% of which appear only once. This specimen consisted of CD4+ or CD8+ T cells sorted from blood, obtained in a trial of the OX40 agonist ivuxolimab. Source of these receptors: an adult with an advanced solid tumor such as melanoma, head and neck, liver or kidney cancer.

Here the CDR3 reads CASSEQGGSSYEQYF. Here the CDR3 DNA reads TGTGCCAGCAGCGAACAGGGGGGTAGCTCCTACGAGCAGTACTTC. The genes are TRBV7-9 and TRBJ2-7, with 8 bases lining up with TRBD1. V trimming: 5 bases; J trimming: 0 bases; junction bases outside the gene matches: 6. In germline, CDR1 is SEHNR, CDR2 FQNEAQ (reference sequence). This CDR3 has 15 amino acids.

V gene TRBV18 combines with J gene TRBJ1-6; D unresolved. V was pared by 3 bases and J by 5 bases, with 14 bases between. There are 16 residues in the CDR3. From germline, CDR1 is KGHSH and CDR2 LQKENI. The CDR3, as DNA: TGTGCCAGCTCACCCCGGGTAGGCGGGGATAATTCACCCCTCCACTTT. As protein: CASSPRVGGDNSPLHF.

This sequence joins TRBV7-9 and TRBJ2-1; D ambiguous. The germline gives CDR1 SEHNR, CDR2 FQNEAQ (reference sequence). Trimming pared 0 bases from V and 7 bases from J, leaving 4 bases between. The CDR3 contains 12 residues. The CDR3 bases are TGTGCCAGCAGCTTAGCCAGTAATGAGCAGTTCTTC. This translates into CASSLASNEQFF.

The chain couples TRBV29-1 to TRBJ2-1; TRBD2 agrees at 7 bases. The J segment lost 1 base and the V segment lost 5 bases, leaving 8 bases of the junction unmatched. The CDR3 length is 15 residues. Germline CDR1 SQVTM, CDR2 ANQGSEA. The CDR3 bases are TGCAGCGTTCCACTAGCGACAGTTTCCTACAATGAGCAGTTCTTC. It translates to CSVPLATVSYNEQFF.

J is TRBJ1-1 and V is TRBV29-1, with 7 bases aligning to TRBD1. The CDR3 has 12 amino acids. The ends lost 7 bases at V and 5 bases at J; junction bases unmatched: 7. Germline V gives CDR1 SQVTM, CDR2 ANQGSEA. The CDR3 DNA sequence: TGCAGCGGAAGACAGGGCGGGACTGAAGCTTTCTTT. This encodes CSGRQGGTEAFF.

This chain connects TRBV19 to TRBJ2-7; the D is unclear. The CDR3 is made up of 15 amino acids. With 4 bases removed from V and 0 bases from J, the gap between germline ends came to 13 bases. Germline CDR1 LNHDA, CDR2 SQIVND (reference sequence). CDR3: CASSTSSGSSYEQYF. For the CDR3, the DNA is TGTGCCAGTAGTACTTCGTCGGGCAGCTCCTACGAGCAGTACTTC.

The chain employs TRBV5-1 and TRBJ2-5; maybe TRBD2 (5 bases). CDR1 and CDR2 from the germline V gene are SGHRS and YFSETQ. The CDR3 loop spans 14 amino acids. The V end was cut by 3 bases, the J end by 2 bases, with 11 bases between. The CDR3 spells CASSSRAQQETQYF. The CDR3 bases are TGCGCCAGCAGCTCGAGGGCGCAGCAAGAGACCCAGTACTTC.

The chain is built from TRBV2 and TRBJ2-3; the match to TRBD1 covers 7 bases. The V gene's germline CDR1 is SNHLY and CDR2 FYNNEI. This CDR3 is built from 14 residues. V shed 6 bases and J 0 bases; nucleotides not matched to a gene: 3. Written as DNA, the CDR3 is TGTGCCAGCAGGAGGGGACAGAGCACAGATACGCAGTATTTT. Protein sequence: CASRRGQSTDTQYF.

The chain employs TRBV5-1 and TRBJ1-1; possible D gene TRBD1, 5 bases. The length of the CDR3 is 17 residues. Per the germline V gene, CDR1 is SGHRS and CDR2 is YFSETQ. The germline V and J ends were trimmed by 0 bases and 0 bases, with 15 bases remaining between them. The CDR3 here is CASSLDFRDVMNTEAFF. The CDR3 nucleotides are TGCGCCAGCAGCTTGGATTTCAGGGACGTAATGAACACTGAAGCTTTCTTT. The full variable domain, with the rest looked up from reference TRBV5-1 and TRBJ1-1, is KAGVTQTPRYLIKTRGQQVTLSCSPISGHRSVSWYQQTPGQGLQFLFEYFSETQRNKGNFPGRFSGRQFSNSRSEMNVSTLELGDSALYLCASSLDFRDVMNTEAFFGQGTRLTVV.

The genes are TRBV10-1 and TRBJ2-5; 9 bases align to TRBD1. The junction had 1 base not matched to a gene; V was cut back by 9 bases and J by 2 bases. From germline, CDR1 is WNHNN and CDR2 SYGVQD (reference sequence). The CDR3 spans 12 residues. The CDR3 DNA sequence: TGCGCCAGGGGACAGGGACAAGAGACCCAGTACTTC. Protein sequence: CARGQGQETQYF.

This CDR3 is CASSFGPIGIVSGYTF. In nucleotides, the CDR3 is TGTGCCAGCAGCTTTGGACCAATAGGAATAGTATCAGGCTACACCTTC. The chain joins TRBV7-3 to TRBJ1-2; D is undetermined. Trimming removed 3 bases from V and 8 bases from J, with 22 bases in between. This CDR3 has 16 amino acids. Germline lookup yields CDR1 SGHTA and CDR2 FQGTGA.

This sequence joins TRBV7-9 and TRBJ2-1, with D possibly TRBD1 on 6 matching bases. The germline CDR1 and CDR2 sequences are SEHNR and FQNEAQ (reference sequence). V was shortened by 3 bases and J by 10 bases, with 7 bases between the two germline ends. The length of the CDR3 is 11 residues. The CDR3 region is CASSFRGEQFF. The CDR3 region has the DNA TGTGCCAGCAGCTTTAGGGGGGAGCAGTTCTTC.

V is TRBV18 and J is TRBJ2-2; 8 positions match TRBD1. The germline V gene encodes CDR1 KGHSH and CDR2 LQKENI. The CDR3 consists of 18 residues. The ends lost 0 bases at V and 4 bases at J; junction bases unmatched: 10. CDR3 sequence: CASSPPRGQGARTGELFF. CDR3 DNA: TGTGCCAGCTCACCACCACGGGGGCAGGGGGCACGCACCGGGGAGCTGTTTTTT.

Concerning this clone itself: Other DNA sequences in the same sample also yield this CDR3. CDR3 coding DNA: TGTGCCAGCAGTTTCCCGATGAACACTGAAGCTTTCTTT. Translated, it gives CASSFPMNTEAFF. The chain couples TRBV28 to TRBJ1-1, with D unclear. Between the trimmed V and J ends, which lost 3 bases and 0 bases, there was a span of 5 bases. Per the germline V gene, CDR1 is MDHEN and CDR2 is SYDVKM. The CDR3 has 13 amino acids.

This chain joins TRBV2 and TRBJ2-2, with D maybe TRBD1 (6 bases). Germline V CDR1 and CDR2: SNHLY, FYNNEI. Trimming pared 6 bases from V and 2 bases from J, leaving 13 bases between. CDR3 length equals 15 residues. CDR3 sequence: CASSAGTLNTGELFF. CDR3 DNA sequence: TGTGCCAGCAGCGCCGGGACACTTAACACCGGGGAGCTGTTTTTT.

The chain recombines TRBV2 with TRBJ2-7; D perhaps matches TRBD1 (6 bases). Germline V CDR1 and CDR2: SNHLY, FYNNEI. The CDR3 is 14 amino acids. V shed 10 bases and J shed 7 bases, with 23 bases lying between them. CDR3 protein: CATFLARGAWEQYF. The DNA for the CDR3 is TGTGCCACCTTTCTAGCCAGGGGAGCTTGGGAGCAGTACTTC.

The chain links TRBV7-3 to TRBJ2-2, with a tentative D call TRBD1 (6 bases). The CDR3 is 16 amino acids. Germline assignment: CDR1 SGHTA and CDR2 FQGTGA. V gave up 4 bases and J gave up 1 base, with 13 bases separating them. The CDR3 region has the DNA TGTGCCAGCAGCTCCCCGACAGGAGTGAACACCGGGGAGCTGTTTTTT. Translated, it gives CASSSPTGVNTGELFF. Full variable domain (rest looked up from reference TRBV7-3 and TRBJ2-2): GAGVSQTPSNKVTEKGKYVELRCDPISGHTALYWYRQSLGQGPEFLIYFQGTGAADDSGLPNDRFFAVRPEGSVSTLKIQRTERGDSAVYLCASSSPTGVNTGELFFGEGSRLTVL.

The genes are TRBV19 and TRBJ1-1, with 7 nucleotides matching TRBD1. This CDR3 region has 16 residues. Germline V CDR1 and CDR2: LNHDA, SQIVND (reference sequence). Losses at the gene ends were 7 bases for V and 0 bases for J; bases not matched to a gene: 11. The CDR3 sequence: CASTDTSRGMNTEAFF. In nucleotides, the CDR3 is TGTGCCAGTACCGACACCTCCAGGGGGATGAACACTGAAGCTTTCTTT.

For this clone: The same CDR3 can be traced to other DNA sequences in this sample. The V call is TRBV5-1, the J call TRBJ2-7, with TRBD2 identical over 7 bases. The CDR3 sequence is 16 residues long. V lost 0 bases, J lost 1 base, and 7 bases stayed unmatched. The germline CDR1 and CDR2 sequences are SGHRS and YFSETQ. CDR3 nucleotide sequence: TGCGCCAGCAGCTTGGTTGCGGGAGTGCTATCCTACGAGCAGTACTTC. As protein: CASSLVAGVLSYEQYF.

This clone was recorded only once. The chain links TRBV5-1 to TRBJ1-1, with no clear D. CDR3 length equals 14 residues. The germline gives CDR1 SGHRS, CDR2 YFSETQ. Trimming stripped 0 bases from V and 0 bases from J, with 6 bases between. The chain's CDR3 is CASSLDILNTEAFF. The CDR3 DNA reads as TGCGCCAGCAGCTTGGACATATTGAACACTGAAGCTTTCTTT.

The J gene is TRBJ1-6, the V gene TRBV28; 8 nucleotides align to TRBD1. Germline CDR1 and CDR2: MDHEN and SYDVKM. The junction had 5 bases not matched to a gene; V was cut back by 8 bases and J by 5 bases. The CDR3 has 14 amino acids. The CDR3 DNA reads as TGTGCCAGCTGTTGGACAGGGAATAATTCACCCCTCCACTTT. Its protein is CASCWTGNNSPLHF.

This clone appeared a single time. This chain joins TRBV18 and TRBJ2-3; perhaps TRBD1 as D (5 bases). This CDR3 spans 14 amino acids. From germline, CDR1 is KGHSH and CDR2 LQKENI. Trimming took off 2 bases at V and 6 bases at J, with 12 bases between the two ends. The CDR3 is CASSPSGYVDTQYF. The CDR3 DNA reads TGTGCCAGCTCACCATCAGGGTATGTCGATACGCAGTATTTT. The full variable domain, its missing parts supplied by reference TRBV18 and TRBJ2-3, is NAGVMQNPRHLVRRRGQEARLRCSPMKGHSHVYWYRQLPEEGLKFMVYLQKENIIDESGMPKERFSAEFPKEGPSILRIQQVVRGDSAAYFCASSPSGYVDTQYFGPGTRLTVL.

The chain joins TRBV10-3 to TRBJ1-2; TRBD1 aligns across 8 bases. The V gene's germline CDR1 is ENHRY and CDR2 SYGVKD. The CDR3 totals 15 residues. Trimming took 10 bases from V and 2 from J; bases not matched to a gene: 12. CDR3 DNA: TGTGCCACCTTCGGACAGGGCTGGGACAACTATGGCTACACCTTC. Translated, it gives CATFGQGWDNYGYTF.

This rearrangement joins TRBV18 to TRBJ1-5; 12 positions agree with TRBD1. This CDR3 has 15 amino acids. CDR1 and CDR2 (germline): KGHSH, LQKENI. V shed 4 bases, J shed 3 bases, and the junction held 1 base outside the gene matches. The CDR3 nucleotides are TGTGCCAGCTCACGGGACAGGGGGCCCAATCAGCCCCAGCATTTT. Residues: CASSRDRGPNQPQHF.

The rearrangement uses TRBV11-2 and TRBJ2-7; D is ambiguous. Germline V CDR1 and CDR2: SGHAT, FQNNGV. The V end was cut by 2 bases, the J end by 4 bases, with 6 bases between. The CDR3 loop spans 12 amino acids. The CDR3 DNA reads as TGTGCCAGCAGCTTAAGCTGGTACGAGCAGTACTTC. It yields the protein CASSLSWYEQYF.

The chain employs TRBV23-1 and TRBJ2-5, with 8 bases matching TRBD1. TRBV23-1 is placed among ORFs of uncertain function. J gave up 6 bases and V 0 bases, and 12 bases lay outside the gene matches. The CDR3 spans 17 residues. The CDR3 DNA reads TGCGCCAGCAGTCAATCGGGGGGACAGGCGGGAAAAAAGACCCAGTACTTC. This encodes CASSQSGGQAGKKTQYF.

V usage is TRBV18 and J usage is TRBJ2-4; 8 bases fit TRBD2. Germline CDR1 and CDR2: KGHSH and LQKENI. V trimming: 1 base; J trimming: 1 base; junction bases outside the gene matches: 0. This CDR3 region has 15 residues. The DNA for the CDR3 is TGTGCCAGCTCACCACAGCGGGGGGCCAAAAACATTCAGTACTTC. Protein sequence: CASSPQRGAKNIQYF.